What follows is one T cell receptor beta chain and its context. The antigen is not known. 13 Jbeta primers and 60 Vbeta primers were used for the PCR. Sequenced by immunoSEQ multiplex PCR; TCRdb stores in-frame clones only, minus some. The sample includes tens of thousands of clones, roughly 80% of them seen just once. This sample was taken from a study of cytomegalovirus exposure and HLA in healthy donors. Study outcomes and limitations: TCR beta chains associated with HLA were, in a later analysis, more clonally expanded than equally common others.

CDR1 is MNHEY and CDR2 is SMNVEV in the germline V gene (reference sequence). The V end was cut by 3 bases, the J end by 7 bases, with 3 bases between. The CDR3 is 11 residues long. This TCR came from a girl aged 2-10 years in good health and CMV-seropositive. Material for sequencing was PBMCs. J is TRBJ2-2 and V is TRBV27, with D unresolved. The CDR3 reads CASSFFGELFF. DNA of the CDR3: TGTGCCAGCAGTTTCTTCGGGGAGCTGTTTTTT.